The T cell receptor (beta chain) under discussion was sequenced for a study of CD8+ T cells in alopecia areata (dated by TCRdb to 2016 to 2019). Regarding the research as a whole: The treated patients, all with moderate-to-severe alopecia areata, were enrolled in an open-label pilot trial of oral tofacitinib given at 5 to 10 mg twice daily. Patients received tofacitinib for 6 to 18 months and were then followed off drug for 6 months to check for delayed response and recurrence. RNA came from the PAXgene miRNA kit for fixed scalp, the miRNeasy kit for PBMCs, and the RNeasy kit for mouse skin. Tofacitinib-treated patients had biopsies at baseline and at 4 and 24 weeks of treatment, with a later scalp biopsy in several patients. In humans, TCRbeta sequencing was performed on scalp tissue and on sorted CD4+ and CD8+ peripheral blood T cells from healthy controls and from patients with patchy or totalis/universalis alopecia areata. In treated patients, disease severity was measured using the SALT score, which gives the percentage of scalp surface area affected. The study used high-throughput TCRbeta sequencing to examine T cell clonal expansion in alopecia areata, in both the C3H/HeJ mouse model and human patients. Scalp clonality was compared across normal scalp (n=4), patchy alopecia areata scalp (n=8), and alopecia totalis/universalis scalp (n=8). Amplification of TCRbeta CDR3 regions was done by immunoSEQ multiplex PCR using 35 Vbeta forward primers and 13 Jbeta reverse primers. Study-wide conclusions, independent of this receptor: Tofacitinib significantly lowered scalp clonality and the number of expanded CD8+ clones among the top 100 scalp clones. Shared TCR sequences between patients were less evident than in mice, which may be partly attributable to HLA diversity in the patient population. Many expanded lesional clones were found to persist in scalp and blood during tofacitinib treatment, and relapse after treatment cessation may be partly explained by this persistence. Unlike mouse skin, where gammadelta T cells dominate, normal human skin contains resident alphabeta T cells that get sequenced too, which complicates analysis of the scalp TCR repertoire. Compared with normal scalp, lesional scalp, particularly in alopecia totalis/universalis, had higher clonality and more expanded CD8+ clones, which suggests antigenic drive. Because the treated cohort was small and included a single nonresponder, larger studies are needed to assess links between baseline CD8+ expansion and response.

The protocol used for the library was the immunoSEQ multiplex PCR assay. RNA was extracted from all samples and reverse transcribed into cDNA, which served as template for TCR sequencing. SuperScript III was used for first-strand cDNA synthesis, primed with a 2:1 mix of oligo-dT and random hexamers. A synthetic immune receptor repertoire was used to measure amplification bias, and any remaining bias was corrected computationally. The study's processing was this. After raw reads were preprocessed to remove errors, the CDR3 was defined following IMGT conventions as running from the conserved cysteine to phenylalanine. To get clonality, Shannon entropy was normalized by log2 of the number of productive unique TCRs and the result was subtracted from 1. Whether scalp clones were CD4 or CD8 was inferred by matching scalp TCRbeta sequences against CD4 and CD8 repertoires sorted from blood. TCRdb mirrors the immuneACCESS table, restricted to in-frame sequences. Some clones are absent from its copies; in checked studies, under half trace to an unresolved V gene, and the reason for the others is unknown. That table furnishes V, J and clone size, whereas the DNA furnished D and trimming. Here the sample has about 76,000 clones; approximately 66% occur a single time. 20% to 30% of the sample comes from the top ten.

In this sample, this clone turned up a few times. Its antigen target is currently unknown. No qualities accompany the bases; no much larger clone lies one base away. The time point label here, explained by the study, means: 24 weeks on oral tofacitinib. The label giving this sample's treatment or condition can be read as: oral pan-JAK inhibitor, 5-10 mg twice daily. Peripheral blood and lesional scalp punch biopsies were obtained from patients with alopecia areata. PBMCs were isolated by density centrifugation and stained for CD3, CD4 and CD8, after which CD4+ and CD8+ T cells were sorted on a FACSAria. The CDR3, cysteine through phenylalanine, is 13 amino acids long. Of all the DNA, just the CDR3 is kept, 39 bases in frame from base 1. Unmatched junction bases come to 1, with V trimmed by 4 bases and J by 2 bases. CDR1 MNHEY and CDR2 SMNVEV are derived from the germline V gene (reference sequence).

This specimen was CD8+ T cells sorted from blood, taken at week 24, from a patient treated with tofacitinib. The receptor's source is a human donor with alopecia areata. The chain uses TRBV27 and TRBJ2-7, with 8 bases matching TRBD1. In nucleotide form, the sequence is TGTGCCAGCAGTTCGACAGGGGCCTACGAGCAGTACTTC. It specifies CASSSTGAYEQYF.